This passage covers 14 T cell receptor beta chains from one sample sequenced in a study of T cells in Graves' hyperthyroidism and ophthalmopathy. Researchers took RNA transcripts and amplified the TCR beta CDR3 regions from them. HTBI primers were the set used in a first-round RT-PCR of the TCR CDR3. TCRdb re-called the multiplex PCR reads through MiXCR, storing one row per CDR3 protein. The sample shows 250,000 to 300,000 distinct CDR3 sequences, approximately 15% of them seen only once. The sequencing input was blood. All receptors derive from a woman in her thirties or forties with Graves' hyperthyroidism.

There are many counts of this clonotype. The CDR3 region has the DNA TGTGCCAGCAGGGTTATAGCGGACTCCTACGAGCAGTACTTC. Residues: CASRVIADSYEQYF. This chain connects TRBV2 to TRBJ2-7, with a possible D match to TRBD2 (6 bases). Looked up from germline, CDR1 is SNHLY and CDR2 is FYNNEI. This CDR3 comprises 14 residues. The V and J ends lost 6 bases and 0 bases respectively, with 12 bases between them.

This clonotype was recorded many times. This chain uses TRBV3-1 with TRBJ1-3; 7 positions agree with TRBD1. In germline, CDR1 is LGHDT, CDR2 YNNKEL (reference sequence). V dropped 0 bases and J dropped 3; count of bases not matched to a gene: 5. The CDR3 totals 16 residues. The DNA for the CDR3 is TGTGCCAGCAGCCAAGAACACAGGGGTAGTGGAAACACCATATATTTT. Amino acids: CASSQEHRGSGNTIYF.

This clonotype showed up many times. This chain joins TRBV2 and TRBJ2-5, with TRBD2 matching over 14 bases. Germline CDR1 is SNHLY and CDR2 is FYNNEI. The V and J ends lost 6 bases and 5 bases, in that order; junction bases with no gene match: 5. This CDR3 region has 15 residues. The CDR3 DNA reads TGTGCCAGCAGGGGGACTAGCGGGAGACGGGAGACCCAGTACTTC. It yields the protein CASRGTSGRRETQYF.

This clonotype was detected many times. The chain uses TRBV28 and TRBJ2-7; weak D call: TRBD2 (5 bases). V was clipped by 6 bases and J by 3 bases, with 15 bases between them. This CDR3 is built from 14 residues. Germline V gene lookup returns CDR1 MDHEN and CDR2 SYDVKM. CDR3 nucleotide sequence: TGTGCCAGCAGCCCTATACAGACTATCTACGAGCAGTACTTC. It encodes CASSPIQTIYEQYF.

The chain links TRBV7-9 to TRBJ1-3; a possible D gene is TRBD1 (6 bases). The V end was cut by 5 bases, the J end by 6 bases, with 11 bases between. Germline V gene lookup returns CDR1 SEHNR and CDR2 FQNEAQ (reference sequence). This CDR3 is built from 13 residues. CDR3 sequence reads: CASSPGQTNTIYF. The CDR3 DNA reads as TGTGCCAGCAGCCCTGGACAGACAAACACCATATATTTT.

This clonotype was recorded many times. The rearrangement joins TRBV28 to TRBJ2-1, with D perhaps TRBD2 (5 bases). CDR1 is MDHEN and CDR2 is SYDVKM in the germline V gene. Trimming shortened V by 5 bases and J by 1 base, and 12 bases separated the two germline ends. The CDR3 loop spans 15 amino acids. The CDR3 protein is CASSTPSNSYNEQFF. The CDR3 coding sequence is TGTGCCAGCAGTACTCCTAGCAATTCCTACAATGAGCAGTTCTTC.

This clonotype was seen a few times. The V and J genes are TRBV20-1 and TRBJ1-1; D gene ambiguous. The CDR3 extends over 12 amino acids. Trimming left V 6 bases short and J 1 base short, with 9 bases between. CDR1 and CDR2 (germline): DFQATT, SNEGSKA (reference sequence). CDR3: CSADGTNTEAFF. CDR3 nucleotides: TGCAGTGCAGACGGAACGAACACTGAAGCTTTCTTT.

In this sample, this clonotype turned up many times. V is TRBV7-6 and J is TRBJ1-2; 9 nucleotides align to TRBD1. The CDR3 has 15 residues. CDR1 SGHVS and CDR2 FNYEAQ come from the germline V gene. V dropped 6 bases and J dropped 1; count of bases not matched to a gene: 6. The CDR3 DNA reads as TGTGCCAGCAGTTCAGGGACAGGGATTAACTATGGCTACACCTTC. It is translated as CASSSGTGINYGYTF.

This clonotype was recorded at least ten times. The chain links TRBV2 to TRBJ1-6; 9 nucleotides agree with TRBD1. The germline V gene has CDR1 SNHLY and CDR2 FYNNEI. This CDR3 comprises 13 residues. Losses at the gene ends were 7 bases for V and 7 bases for J; bases not matched to a gene: 2. The CDR3 DNA follows: TGTGCCAGCATGGGGACAGGGAATTCACCCCTCCACTTT. Translated: CASMGTGNSPLHF.

J is TRBJ2-3 and V is TRBV27; D tentatively reads TRBD1 or TRBD2 (5 bases each). The CDR3 length is 16 residues. Trimming shortened V by 6 bases and J by 0 bases, and 16 bases separated the two germline ends. Germline V gives CDR1 MNHEY, CDR2 SMNVEV (reference sequence). CDR3 protein: CASRPVPWGSTDTQYF. CDR3 sequence (DNA): TGTGCCAGCAGGCCCGTGCCGTGGGGGAGCACAGATACGCAGTATTTT.

This clonotype was detected many times. The gene calls are TRBV7-9 and TRBJ2-2, with no clear D. V was trimmed by 7 bases and J by 6 bases, leaving 6 bases between them. Per the germline V gene, CDR1 is SEHNR and CDR2 is FQNEAQ (reference sequence). The CDR3 contains 11 residues. The CDR3 is CASTPAGELFF. The DNA for the CDR3 is TGTGCCAGCACCCCCGCCGGGGAGCTGTTTTTT.

The chain links TRBV5-8 to TRBJ2-3; TRBD1 agrees at 7 bases. CDR3 size: 14 residues. CDR1 is SGHTS and CDR2 is YDEGEE in the germline V gene. Trimming cost V 4 bases and J 0 bases; bases outside gene matches: 2. The CDR3 DNA reads as TGTGCCAGCAGCATGACAGGGAGCACAGATACGCAGTATTTT. Its protein product is CASSMTGSTDTQYF.

This clonotype was counted ten times or more. The chain links TRBV6-1 to TRBJ1-4; D is possibly TRBD1 (5 bases). Per the germline V gene, CDR1 is MNHNS and CDR2 is SASEGT. There are 15 residues in the CDR3. The V end lost 7 bases, the J end lost 8 bases, and 20 bases lay between the germline ends. The CDR3 loop reads CASTISRVLLEKLFF. The DNA for the CDR3 is TGTGCCAGCACCATCTCCAGGGTTCTTCTGGAAAAACTGTTTTTT.

This clonotype was recorded many times. The CDR3 DNA reads TGTGCCAGCGGGGAGGACAGCTATGACGAGCAGTACTTC. This gives the protein CASGEDSYDEQYF. The chain recombines TRBV6-1 with TRBJ2-7, with D perhaps matching TRBD1 or TRBD2 (6 bases each). The ends were cut back, 8 bases at V and 5 bases at J, with 16 bases in the middle. The CDR3 consists of 13 residues. CDR1 MNHNS and CDR2 SASEGT come from the germline V gene.